The 19 T cell receptor beta chains given below trace back to one sample, sequenced in a study of cytomegalovirus exposure and HLA in healthy donors. The PCR used 60 Vbeta and 13 Jbeta primers. TCRdb's table, derived via immunoSEQ multiplex PCR, lists solely in-frame clones and lacks some. The sample shows 150,000 to 200,000 clones, over 70% of them seen only once. Sequencing was done on a sample of PBMCs. The receptors stem from a woman aged 25 to 39 in good health and CMV-seronegative.

The V call is TRBV11-2, the J call TRBJ1-3; a weak D match, TRBD1 (5 bases). Germline V gives CDR1 SGHAT, CDR2 FQNNGV. CDR3 size: 16 residues. V lost 0 bases to trimming and J lost 3 bases, with 12 bases between them. The CDR3 sequence: CASSLEAQGSGNTIYF. For the CDR3, the DNA is TGTGCCAGCAGCTTAGAAGCCCAGGGTAGTGGAAACACCATATATTTT.

The chain couples TRBV5-4 to TRBJ1-1; D is unresolved. CDR1 is SGHNT, CDR2 YYREEE, per germline (reference sequence). This CDR3 comprises 16 residues. V lost 0 bases and J lost 0, with 12 bases in between. For the CDR3, the DNA is TGTGCCAGCAGCTTGGGCCCGGGATACATGAACACTGAAGCTTTCTTT. As protein: CASSLGPGYMNTEAFF.

The chain has TRBV11-2 and TRBJ1-1, with TRBD1 identical over 8 bases. The CDR3 runs to 12 residues. Germline V gives CDR1 SGHAT, CDR2 FQNNGV. V shed 4 bases and J 11 bases; nucleotides not matched to a gene: 6. The CDR3 spells CASSSQGAGAFF. The CDR3 nucleotides are TGTGCCAGCAGCTCCCAGGGGGCTGGGGCTTTCTTT.

This clone is a singleton in its sample. The chain combines TRBV28 with TRBJ1-1, with D hard to call. CDR1 is MDHEN, CDR2 SYDVKM, per germline. The CDR3 runs 13 residues. Trimming removed 5 bases at V and 3 bases at J, with 10 bases between. CDR3 sequence (DNA): TGTGCCAGCAGTCTACGGAGGGACACTGAAGCTTTCTTT. Protein sequence: CASSLRRDTEAFF.

The rearrangement uses TRBV6-1 and TRBJ2-3, with 12 bases fitting TRBD2. The CDR3 has 16 residues. Germline V CDR1 and CDR2: MNHNS, SASEGT. J lost 6 bases, V lost 4 bases, and 8 bases had no gene match. CDR3 amino acids: CASSALLAGGGDTQYF. As DNA, the CDR3 is TGTGCCAGCAGTGCCCTACTAGCGGGAGGTGGGGATACGCAGTATTTT.

V usage is TRBV4-1 and J usage is TRBJ2-7; 8 nucleotides agree with TRBD2. CDR1 is MGHRA and CDR2 is YSYEKL in the germline V gene. V dropped 9 bases and J dropped 5; count of bases not matched to a gene: 12. This CDR3 is built from 14 residues. The CDR3: CASGHGGARDEQYF. The CDR3 DNA follows: TGCGCCAGTGGACACGGGGGGGCCAGGGACGAGCAGTACTTC.

This chain connects TRBV19 to TRBJ2-3; 14 bases align to TRBD2. V was clipped by 6 bases and J by 1 base; unmatched bases: 0. The CDR3 runs to 15 residues. Germline-derived CDR1 and CDR2 are LNHDA and SQIVND (reference sequence). This CDR3 reads CASRTSGGGTDTQYF. Here the CDR3 DNA reads TGTGCCAGTAGGACTAGCGGGGGGGGCACAGATACGCAGTATTTT.

This clone was counted only a few times. This chain uses TRBV7-2 with TRBJ2-7; D is perhaps TRBD2 (6 bases). The germline V gene encodes CDR1 SGHTA and CDR2 FQGNSA. Trimming removed 2 bases at V and 5 bases at J, with 13 bases between. The CDR3 loop spans 14 amino acids. CDR3 residues: CASSLLGGLDEQYF. As DNA, the CDR3 is TGTGCCAGCAGCTTATTGGGGGGTCTCGACGAGCAGTACTTC.

The rearrangement links TRBV28 to TRBJ1-2; D unresolved. CDR1 is MDHEN, CDR2 SYDVKM, per germline. Trimming stripped 5 bases from V and 0 bases from J, with 10 bases between. The CDR3 sequence is 14 residues long. The CDR3 loop is CASSRDTPNYGYTF. The DNA for the CDR3 is TGTGCCAGCAGTCGGGATACCCCTAACTATGGCTACACCTTC.

This chain uses TRBV13 with TRBJ2-3; TRBD2 agrees at 12 bases. The J segment lost 2 bases and the V segment lost 5 bases, leaving 8 bases of the junction unmatched. The CDR3 covers 17 residues. CDR1 and CDR2 (germline): PRHDT, FYEKMQ (reference sequence). CDR3 DNA sequence: TGTGCCAGCAGCGAAACTTCTAGCGGGAGGGTCACAGATACGCAGTATTTT. Translating gives CASSETSSGRVTDTQYF.

The chain combines TRBV6-1 with TRBJ2-7; TRBD2 matches 15 bases. This CDR3 region has 19 residues. Germline V lookup: CDR1 MNHNS, CDR2 SASEGT. After removal of 4 bases from V and 0 bases from J, the junction contained 10 bases not matched to a gene. CDR3 in amino acids: CASSVEPGLAGGLSYEQYF. In nucleotides, the CDR3 is TGTGCCAGCAGTGTTGAACCGGGACTAGCGGGGGGCCTCTCCTACGAGCAGTACTTC.

This chain uses TRBV11-2 with TRBJ1-5; TRBD1 agrees at 9 bases. J was trimmed by 3 bases and V by 4 bases; bases with no gene match: 4. CDR3 length equals 15 residues. Germline CDR1 and CDR2: SGHAT and FQNNGV. DNA for the CDR3: TGTGCCAGCAGCTCGGGACAGGGCGACAATCAGCCCCAGCATTTT. Protein: CASSSGQGDNQPQHF.

This chain connects TRBV10-3 to TRBJ1-2, with TRBD1 as a possible D gene (5 bases). The CDR3 sequence is 13 residues long. CDR1 and CDR2 (germline): ENHRY, SYGVKD. The V gene lost 4 bases and the J gene lost 8 bases, with 14 bases spanning the gap. The chain's CDR3 is CAISGGREGGYTF. In DNA form, the CDR3 reads TGTGCCATCAGTGGGGGCAGGGAAGGAGGCTACACCTTC.

This rearrangement joins TRBV2 to TRBJ2-1, with 10 bases aligning to TRBD1. After removal of 3 bases from V and 10 bases from J, the junction contained 9 bases not matched to a gene. CDR1 SNHLY and CDR2 FYNNEI come from the germline V gene. The CDR3 runs to 15 residues. The CDR3 loop is CASSDSGTGVREQFF. The CDR3 DNA reads TGTGCCAGCAGTGACTCCGGGACAGGGGTACGCGAGCAGTTCTTC.

In this sample, this clone turned up a few times. The chain uses TRBV4-1 and TRBJ1-1; D gene ambiguous. The CDR3 totals 14 residues. CDR1 is MGHRA, CDR2 YSYEKL, per germline. V lost 5 bases, J lost 1 base, and 11 bases lay in between. This chain's CDR3 is CASSLLLGNTEAFF. In DNA, the CDR3 is TGCGCCAGCAGCTTACTTCTCGGGAACACTGAAGCTTTCTTT.

The chain links TRBV7-8 to TRBJ2-5; a possible D gene is TRBD2 (6 bases). Germline lookup yields CDR1 SGHVS and CDR2 FQNEAQ. The CDR3 totals 14 residues. Between the trimmed V and J ends, which lost 2 bases and 5 bases, there was a span of 12 bases. The CDR3: CASSLYPGEETQYF. CDR3 in DNA: TGTGCCAGCAGCTTATATCCGGGAGAGGAGACCCAGTACTTC.

As DNA, the CDR3 is TGTGCCAGCAGCTCCGGTAGCGGGAGCTTCTGGAATGAGCAGTTCTTC. It encodes CASSSGSGSFWNEQFF. The chain uses TRBV5-4 and TRBJ2-1; TRBD2 matches 9 bases. Germline assignment: CDR1 SGHNT and CDR2 YYREEE (reference sequence). CDR3 size: 16 residues. The J segment lost 7 bases and the V segment lost 3 bases, leaving 11 bases of the junction unmatched.

V gene TRBV4-1 combines with J gene TRBJ2-1; TRBD2 agrees at 8 bases. Germline V gene sequence: CDR1 MGHRA, CDR2 YSYEKL. CDR3 size: 16 residues. V shed 0 bases and J 3 bases; nucleotides not matched to a gene: 4. The CDR3 spells CASSQEPGLVYNEQFF. The CDR3 DNA reads TGCGCCAGCAGCCAAGAGCCGGGACTAGTCTACAATGAGCAGTTCTTC.

In this sample, this clone turned up a few times. This sequence joins TRBV4-1 and TRBJ2-6; D is possibly TRBD1 (5 bases). The germline V gene has CDR1 MGHRA and CDR2 YSYEKL. CDR3 length: 16 amino acids. With 2 bases removed from V and 4 bases from J, the gap between germline ends came to 12 bases. The CDR3 DNA sequence: TGCGCCAGCAGCCAACCGACAGTTACCGGGGCCAACGTCCTGACTTTC. Its protein is CASSQPTVTGANVLTF.